Listed below are T cell receptor beta chains from one sample, sequenced in a study of CD8 T cells in ankylosing spondylitis. TCRdb re-called the 5' RACE reads through MiXCR, storing one row per CDR3 protein. The sample includes roughly 250,000 distinct CDR3 sequences, about 9.1% of them seen just once. The sequenced sample consisted of blood, either unsorted or a sorted T cell fraction (not recorded which). These receptors were obtained from a male donor with ankylosing spondylitis or in good health (not recorded which). Both conserved end residues are part of each CDR3.

j_gene,v_gene,CDR3aa
TRBJ2-1,TRBV7-3,CASSLTTSGVNEQFF
TRBJ2-7,TRBV20-1,CSARESDRSYEQYF
TRBJ1-3,TRBV7-9,CASTRDSGNTIYF
TRBJ2-1,TRBV7-9,CASGDRAPTEFF
TRBJ2-2,TRBV7-7,CASTLKVTSGNTGELFF
TRBJ2-3,TRBV3-1,CASSQAGRGGTDTQYF
TRBJ2-7,TRBV5-6,CASSSLTGLGTYEQYF
TRBJ2-7,TRBV5-4,CASSSSNTPYEQYF
TRBJ1-5,TRBV20-1,CSAIRDRGGQPQHF
TRBJ1-1,TRBV5-1,CASSLDPSGTEAFF
TRBJ2-5,TRBV6-2/TRBV6-3,CASSSKETQYF
TRBJ2-2,TRBV5-6,CASSLRPSGAGELFF
TRBJ2-5,TRBV10-1,CASSDLADQETQYF
TRBJ2-1,TRBV5-6,CASSSGQGGYNEQFF
TRBJ2-2,TRBV5-1,CASSQGGPGTGELFF
TRBJ1-5,TRBV12-3/TRBV12-4,CASRPGQGREPQHF
TRBJ2-2,TRBV5-1,CASSFRLAEVANTGELFF
TRBJ1-5,TRBV20-1,CSAREGLAGPQHF
TRBJ2-5,TRBV20-1,CSARAASFSRDETQYF
TRBJ2-5,TRBV2,CASSLTGLFEQETQYF
TRBJ1-2,TRBV11-2,CASSLGSTGGYGYTF
TRBJ2-1,TRBV12-3/TRBV12-4,CASRPGTLSSYNEQFF
TRBJ1-1,TRBV12-3/TRBV12-4,CASSLGRVNTEAFF
TRBJ2-1,TRBV7-9,CASSSPEYEQFF
TRBJ1-1,TRBV6-2/TRBV6-3,CASSYFDTNTEAFF
TRBJ2-1,TRBV29-1,CSVGPSQKAPYNEQFF
TRBJ2-3,TRBV7-8,CASRGSLADTQYF
TRBJ2-4,TRBV12-3/TRBV12-4,CASSSGQGGFQYF
TRBJ2-7,TRBV5-1,CASSSAHEQYF
TRBJ2-1,TRBV12-3/TRBV12-4,CASGPRVEQFF
TRBJ2-3,TRBV20-1,CSAPLAGVDTQYF
TRBJ2-3,TRBV7-2,CASSLGATSTDTQYF
TRBJ2-5,TRBV4-1,CASSQEYRAQETQYF
TRBJ2-2,TRBV5-5,CASSTGPNTGELFF
TRBJ2-2,TRBV12-3/TRBV12-4,CASRSFRDREAGELFF
TRBJ2-1,TRBV30,CAWIAGDGPYNEQFF
TRBJ2-7,TRBV20-1,CSAALHDEQYF
TRBJ2-7,TRBV20-1,CSARAGLDRGNTYEQYF
TRBJ1-4,TRBV30,CASEGVEEKLFF
TRBJ1-4,TRBV25-1,CASSPNIGGIVEKLFF
TRBJ1-1,TRBV30,CAWKATGTEAFF
TRBJ1-1,TRBV12-3/TRBV12-4,CASINTGGTEAFF
TRBJ2-1,TRBV5-1,CASSLLTSVSSYNEQFF